This TCR beta chain was found in a study of T cell changes during pregnancy in multiple sclerosis. V lost 2 bases, J lost 6 bases, and 26 bases lay in between. Germline V lookup: CDR1 SQVTM, CDR2 ANQGSEA. The CDR3 runs to 18 residues. The protocol was immunoSEQ multiplex PCR, while the TCRdb copy is restricted to in-frame clones and leaves out a portion. This sample has more than 90,000 clones, with about 91% found just once. The gene calls are TRBV29-1 and TRBJ2-1, with D possibly TRBD2 on 7 matching bases. This receptor was identified in a female donor with multiple sclerosis, enrolled in a pregnancy study. The material was peripheral blood, obtained in the second trimester of pregnancy. CDR3 DNA sequence: TGCAGCGTTGAACTCATATCTGCAGGAGGCCGGGGGGCCAATGAGCAGTTCTTC. This gives the protein CSVELISAGGRGANEQFF.